The rows below give T cell receptor beta chains drawn from one sample of a study of technical replicates of blood from a few donors. Some clones are missing from TCRdb's copy, which holds only in-frame ones; the method was immunoSEQ multiplex PCR. The profile covers more than 65,000 clones, with 75% to 90% appearing a single time and roughly 3.7% taken by the ten largest. The source material was PBMCs. These receptors originate from a human donor in good health. Some clones in this sample may be carry-over from other donors' samples. Both conserved end residues are part of each CDR3. The D gene is left open where the match is weak. Clone size is not always given. Where it is, it says once, few, many or a class for expanded clones.

j_call cdr3_length d_call v_call clone_size cdr3_nt cdr3_aa
TRBJ2-7 16 . TRBV5-1 . TGCGCCAGCAGCATCGGACAGTTCCCTTCTTCCTACGAGCAGTACTTC CASSIGQFPSSYEQYF
TRBJ2-1 12 TRBD2 TRBV29-1 . TGCAGCGGACTAGCGGGAATCAATGAGCAGTTCTTC CSGLAGINEQFF
TRBJ2-7 16 . TRBV5-4 . TGTGCCAGCAGCATTTCAGGGGACCCCAGCTCCTACGAGCAGTACTTC CASSISGDPSSYEQYF
TRBJ2-2 14 . TRBV7-2 . TGTGCCAGCAGCCCCGGACAGAACACCGGGGAGCTGTTTTTT CASSPGQNTGELFF
TRBJ2-2 16 TRBD2 TRBV5-8 . TGTGCCAGCAGCCACTCTAGCGGGAGGGCCCTCGGGGAGCTGTTTTTT CASSHSSGRALGELFF
TRBJ2-1 24 TRBD2 TRBV9 . TGTGCCAGCAGCGTAGGGTCTTGGGACAGACCTGGACTAGCGGGAAACAACCAGATCAATGAGCAGTTCTTC CASSVGSWDRPGLAGNNQINEQFF
TRBJ2-3 13 . TRBV12-5 . TGTGCTAGTGGTTTGATCAACACAGATACGCAGTATTTT CASGLINTDTQYF
TRBJ2-2 17 . TRBV4-3 . TGCGCCAGCAGCCAAGAAAGGGGCCTAGCGAGTGCCGGGGAGCTGTTTTTT CASSQERGLASAGELFF
TRBJ1-4 12 TRBD1 TRBV6-5 . TGTGCCACGGGACAGCCGTATGAAAAACTGTTTTTT CATGQPYEKLFF
TRBJ2-5 15 TRBD2 TRBV9 . TGTGCCAGCAGCGTGGTAGCGGGAGCGCAAGAGACCCAGTACTTC CASSVVAGAQETQYF
TRBJ2-3 15 TRBD2 TRBV5-1 . TGCGCCAGCAGCTTGGGCGGGGGTCCCACAGATACGCAGTATTTT CASSLGGGPTDTQYF
TRBJ1-6 15 TRBD1 TRBV5-1 . TGCGCCAGCAGCGGCGGACAGGGGGATAATTCACCCCTCCACTTT CASSGGQGDNSPLHF
TRBJ2-7 14 TRBD1 TRBV5-6 . TGTGCCAGCAGCTTTGGGACAGGGCGAGGAGAGCAGTACTTC CASSFGTGRGEQYF
TRBJ1-5 16 . TRBV16 once TGTGCCAGCAGCCCCCAGGGCGCTTATAGCAATCAGCCCCAGCATTTT CASSPQGAYSNQPQHF
TRBJ2-3 16 . TRBV5-4 . TGTGCCAGCAGCTTGCGGAGCGGCCGGAGGGTAGATACGCAGTATTTT CASSLRSGRRVDTQYF
TRBJ2-1 14 TRBD2 TRBV10-3 . TGTGCCATCAGTGCCGGGGGGGGTACCAGTGAGCAGTTCTTC CAISAGGGTSEQFF
TRBJ2-6 16 . TRBV6-5 . TGTGCCAGCAGTTACTCACGGGGGTCTGGGGCCAACGTCCTGACTTTC CASSYSRGSGANVLTF
TRBJ2-7 16 TRBD1 TRBV19 . TGTGCCAGTAGTATCACCGGGACAGGGTTCTCCTACGAGCAGTACTTC CASSITGTGFSYEQYF
TRBJ2-1 14 . TRBV19 few TGTGCCAGTAGTACCCCAGTCTCCTACAATGAGCAGTTCTTC CASSTPVSYNEQFF
TRBJ2-5 14 . TRBV5-1 . TGCGCCAGCAGAGTATCAGGGGCGGCGGAGACCCAGTACTTC CASRVSGAAETQYF
TRBJ1-5 14 . TRBV19 . TGTGCCAGTAGTATGGGGGCAGCCTATCGGCCCCAGCATTTT CASSMGAAYRPQHF
TRBJ2-7 13 . TRBV10-3 once TGTGCCATCAGTGAGTCGATCCGGGGAGCGCAGTACTTC CAISESIRGAQYF
TRBJ2-1 14 . TRBV27 . TGTGCCAGCACGGGTGGCTTCTCCTACAATGAGCAGTTCTTC CASTGGFSYNEQFF
TRBJ1-2 14 . TRBV5-4 . TGTGCCAGCAGTCGGGGGGTAGATAACTATGGCTACACCTTC CASSRGVDNYGYTF
TRBJ2-7 14 . TRBV6-5 . TGTGCCAGCGGGTCGGCGCCTCCTCTAGATGAGCAGTACTTC CASGSAPPLDEQYF
TRBJ2-5 14 . TRBV28 few TGTGCCAGCAGCCAGATCCAGGGTGGAAAGACCCAGTACTTC CASSQIQGGKTQYF
TRBJ2-3 12 . TRBV30 . TGTGCCTGGAGTGTACTGGGGAGTACGCAGTATTTT CAWSVLGSTQYF
TRBJ2-1 14 TRBD2 TRBV5-1 few TGCGCCAGCAGCTTGGTAGCGGGGTACAATGAGCAGTTCTTC CASSLVAGYNEQFF
TRBJ2-7 13 TRBD2 TRBV30 . TGTGCCTGGAGCCCTAGCGGTCCCTACGAGCAGTACTTC CAWSPSGPYEQYF
TRBJ2-3 15 TRBD2 TRBV30 . TGTGCCTGGAGCGCTAGCGGGAGCTCAATAGATACGCAGTATTTT CAWSASGSSIDTQYF
TRBJ2-5 15 . TRBV25-1 . TGTGCCGGCACCCTCATGGGGGGTCCCCAAGAGACCCAGTACTTC CAGTLMGGPQETQYF
TRBJ2-1 14 TRBD2 TRBV7-3 . TGTGCCAGCAGCTTAGGGACTAGCGACAATGAGCAGTTCTTC CASSLGTSDNEQFF
TRBJ2-7 12 . TRBV2 . TGTGCCAGCAGCGTTCTAGTGCTCGAGCAGTACTTC CASSVLVLEQYF